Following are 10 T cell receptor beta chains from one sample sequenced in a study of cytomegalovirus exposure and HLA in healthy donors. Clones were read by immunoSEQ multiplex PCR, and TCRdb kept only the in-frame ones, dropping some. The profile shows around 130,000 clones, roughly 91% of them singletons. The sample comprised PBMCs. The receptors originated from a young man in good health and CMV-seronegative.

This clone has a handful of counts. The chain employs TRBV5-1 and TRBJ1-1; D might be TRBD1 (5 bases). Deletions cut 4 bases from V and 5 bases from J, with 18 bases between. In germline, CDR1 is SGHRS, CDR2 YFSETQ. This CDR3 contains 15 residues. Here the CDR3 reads CASSPPRQGGTEAFF. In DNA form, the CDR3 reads TGCGCCAGCAGCCCCCCCCGGCAGGGCGGAACTGAAGCTTTCTTT.

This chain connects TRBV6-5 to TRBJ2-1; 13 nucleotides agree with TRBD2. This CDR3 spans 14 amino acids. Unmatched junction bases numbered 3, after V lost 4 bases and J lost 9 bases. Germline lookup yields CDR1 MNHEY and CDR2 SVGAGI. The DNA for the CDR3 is TGTGCCAGCAGTTTACTAGCGGGGGGGGGTGAGCAGTTCTTC. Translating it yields CASSLLAGGGEQFF.

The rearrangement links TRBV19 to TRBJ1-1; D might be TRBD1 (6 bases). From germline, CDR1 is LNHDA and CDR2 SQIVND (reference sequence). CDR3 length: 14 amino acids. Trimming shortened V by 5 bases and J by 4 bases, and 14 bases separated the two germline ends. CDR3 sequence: CASSAPQGGTEAFF. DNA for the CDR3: TGTGCCAGTAGTGCCCCACAGGGCGGCACTGAAGCTTTCTTT.

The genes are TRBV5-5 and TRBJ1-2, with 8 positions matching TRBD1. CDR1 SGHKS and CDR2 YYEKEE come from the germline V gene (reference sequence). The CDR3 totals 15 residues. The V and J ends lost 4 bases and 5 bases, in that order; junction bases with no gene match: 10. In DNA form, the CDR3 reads TGTGCCAGCAGCAGCCAACAGGGGGTGAGATATGGCTACACCTTC. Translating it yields CASSSQQGVRYGYTF.

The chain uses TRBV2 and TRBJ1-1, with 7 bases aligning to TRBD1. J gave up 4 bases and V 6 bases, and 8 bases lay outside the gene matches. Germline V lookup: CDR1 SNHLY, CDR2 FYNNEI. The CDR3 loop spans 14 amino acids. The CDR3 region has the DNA TGTGCCAGCAGAGGGGACAGACGGAGCACTGAAGCTTTCTTT. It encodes CASRGDRRSTEAFF.

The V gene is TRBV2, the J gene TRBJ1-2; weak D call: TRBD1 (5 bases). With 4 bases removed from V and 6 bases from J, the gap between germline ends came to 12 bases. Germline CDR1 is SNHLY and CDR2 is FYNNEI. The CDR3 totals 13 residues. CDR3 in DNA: TGTGCCAGCAGTGGTGCGGGAGGGGATGGCTACACCTTC. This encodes CASSGAGGDGYTF.

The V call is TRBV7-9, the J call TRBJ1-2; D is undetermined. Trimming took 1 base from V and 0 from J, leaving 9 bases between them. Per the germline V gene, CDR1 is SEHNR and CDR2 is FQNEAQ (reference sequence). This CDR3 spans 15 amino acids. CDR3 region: CASSLVQSANYGYTF. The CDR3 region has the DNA TGTGCCAGCAGCTTAGTACAGTCAGCTAACTATGGCTACACCTTC.

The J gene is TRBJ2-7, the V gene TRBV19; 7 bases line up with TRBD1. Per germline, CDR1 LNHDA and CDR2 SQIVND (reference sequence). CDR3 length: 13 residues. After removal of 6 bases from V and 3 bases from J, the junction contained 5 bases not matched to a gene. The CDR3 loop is CASSRQGSYEQYF. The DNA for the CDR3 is TGTGCCAGTAGCCGACAGGGTAGCTACGAGCAGTACTTC.

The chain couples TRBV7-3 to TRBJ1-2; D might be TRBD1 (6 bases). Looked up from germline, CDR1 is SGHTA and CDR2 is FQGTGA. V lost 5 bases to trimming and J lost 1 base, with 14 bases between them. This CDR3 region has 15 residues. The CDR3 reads CASSPGTLNNYGYTF. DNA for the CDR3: TGTGCCAGCAGCCCCGGGACACTTAATAACTATGGCTACACCTTC.

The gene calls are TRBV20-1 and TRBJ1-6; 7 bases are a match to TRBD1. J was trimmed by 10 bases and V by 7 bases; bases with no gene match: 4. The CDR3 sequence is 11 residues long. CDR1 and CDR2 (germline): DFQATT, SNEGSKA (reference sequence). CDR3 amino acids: CSVQGGSPLHF. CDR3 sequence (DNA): TGCAGTGTTCAGGGGGGATCACCCCTCCACTTT.